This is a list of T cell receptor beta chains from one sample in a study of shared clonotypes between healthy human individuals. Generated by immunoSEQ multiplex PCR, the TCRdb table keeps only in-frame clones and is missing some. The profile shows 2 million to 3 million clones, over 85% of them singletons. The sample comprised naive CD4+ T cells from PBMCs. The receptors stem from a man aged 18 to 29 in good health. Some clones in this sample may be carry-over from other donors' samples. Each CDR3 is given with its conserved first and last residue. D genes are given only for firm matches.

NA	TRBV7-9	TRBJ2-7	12	CASSRDVGEQYF
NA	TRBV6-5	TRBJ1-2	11	CASWGGYGYTF
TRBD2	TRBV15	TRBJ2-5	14	CATSKGLAVETQYF
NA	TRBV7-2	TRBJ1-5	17	CASSLGLSQYSNQPQHF
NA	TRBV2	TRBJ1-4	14	CASAGRGRNEKLFF
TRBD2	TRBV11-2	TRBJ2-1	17	CASSLGRTSGIYNEQFF
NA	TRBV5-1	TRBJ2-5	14	CASRVDHQQETQYF
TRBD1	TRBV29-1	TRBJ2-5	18	CSVVRRTGRFVAQETQYF
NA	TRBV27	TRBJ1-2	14	CASSPRAADYGYTF
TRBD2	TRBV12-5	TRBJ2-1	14	CASGGLAGNNEQFF